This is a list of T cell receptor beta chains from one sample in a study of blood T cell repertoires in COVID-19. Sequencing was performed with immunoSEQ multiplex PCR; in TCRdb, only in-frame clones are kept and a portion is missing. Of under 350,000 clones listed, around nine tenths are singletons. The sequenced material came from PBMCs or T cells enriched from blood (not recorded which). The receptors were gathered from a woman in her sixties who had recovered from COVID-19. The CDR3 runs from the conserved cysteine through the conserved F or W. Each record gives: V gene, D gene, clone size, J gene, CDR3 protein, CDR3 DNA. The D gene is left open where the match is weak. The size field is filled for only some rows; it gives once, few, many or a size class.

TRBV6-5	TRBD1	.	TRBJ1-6	CASSTGTVGSSPLHF	TGTGCCAGCAGTACCGGGACAGTAGGGAGTTCACCCCTCCACTTT
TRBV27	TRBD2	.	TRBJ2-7	CASSFGGRAGEQYF	TGTGCCAGCAGTTTCGGTGGGAGGGCAGGGGAGCAGTACTTC
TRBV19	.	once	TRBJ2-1	CASSIGVLNEQFF	TGTGCCAGTAGTATAGGAGTGCTTAATGAGCAGTTCTTC
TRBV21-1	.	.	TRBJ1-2	CASSSPSLVLVGRFYGYTF	TGTGCCAGCAGCAGCCCCTCCCTCGTACTAGTTGGACGCTTCTACGGCTACACCTTC
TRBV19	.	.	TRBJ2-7	CASTGTGAGEQYF	TGTGCCAGTACAGGGACAGGAGCGGGAGAGCAGTACTTC
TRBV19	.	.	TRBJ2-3	CASSMGPSADTQYF	TGTGCCAGTAGTATGGGGCCCTCGGCAGATACGCAGTATTTT
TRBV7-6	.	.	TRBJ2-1	CASSLLSGEDDYNEQFF	TGTGCCAGCAGCTTATTATCAGGGGAAGACGACTACAATGAGCAGTTCTTC
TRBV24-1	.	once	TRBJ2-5	CATSDSRQVQETQYF	TGTGCCACCAGTGACTCACGACAGGTCCAAGAGACCCAGTACTTC
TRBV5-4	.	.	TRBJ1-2	CASSFKGVSYGYTF	TGTGCCAGCAGCTTCAAGGGGGTCTCCTATGGCTACACCTTC
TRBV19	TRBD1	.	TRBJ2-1	CASSYRGEPYNEQFF	TGTGCCAGTAGCTACAGGGGGGAGCCCTACAATGAGCAGTTCTTC
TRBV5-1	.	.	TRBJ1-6	CASSLQDIQNSPLHF	TGCGCCAGCAGCTTACAAGATATCCAAAATTCACCCCTCCACTTT
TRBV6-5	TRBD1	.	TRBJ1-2	CASTKKDRGHGYTF	TGTGCCAGCACCAAAAAGGACAGGGGGCATGGCTACACCTTC
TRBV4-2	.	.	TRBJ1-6	CASSQVAGVNSPLHF	TGTGCCAGCAGCCAAGTGGCGGGGGTTAATTCACCCCTCCACTTT
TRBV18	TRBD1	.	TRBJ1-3	CASSPDRGFSGNTIYF	TGTGCCAGCTCACCGGACAGGGGGTTCTCTGGAAACACCATATATTTT
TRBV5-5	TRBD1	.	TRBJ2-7	CASSLGAGTGAYEQYF	TGTGCCAGCAGCTTGGGAGCCGGGACAGGGGCCTACGAGCAGTACTTC
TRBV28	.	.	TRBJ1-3	CASRNRAGENTIYF	TGTGCCAGCAGGAACAGGGCAGGTGAAAACACCATATATTTT
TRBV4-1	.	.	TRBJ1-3	CASSRLGNTIYF	TGCGCCAGCAGCCGTCTTGGAAACACCATATATTTT
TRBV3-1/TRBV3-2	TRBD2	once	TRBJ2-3	CASSPGLAVTDTQYF	TGTGCCAGCAGCCCGGGACTAGCGGTAACAGATACGCAGTATTTT
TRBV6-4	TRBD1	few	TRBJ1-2	CASSDRAGGNWFVGYTF	TGTGCCAGCAGCGACAGGGCAGGGGGCAATTGGTTCGTCGGCTACACCTTC
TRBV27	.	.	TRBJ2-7	CASSFSGMGSYEQYF	TGTGCCAGCAGTTTCTCAGGGATGGGTTCCTACGAGCAGTACTTC
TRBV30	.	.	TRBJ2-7	CAWSVAGYEQYF	TGTGCCTGGAGTGTCGCAGGCTACGAGCAGTACTTC
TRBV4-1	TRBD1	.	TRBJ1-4	CASSPTGGEKLFF	TGCGCCAGCAGCCCGACAGGGGGCGAAAAACTGTTTTTT
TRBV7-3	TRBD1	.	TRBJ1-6	CASRAGTGDSPLHF	TGTGCCAGCAGAGCCGGGACAGGGGACTCACCCCTCCACTTT
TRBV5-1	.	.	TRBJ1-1	CASSLATGNTEAFF	TGCGCCAGCAGCTTGGCCACGGGGAACACTGAAGCTTTCTTT
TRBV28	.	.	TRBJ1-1	CASSSSGKGDTEAFF	TGTGCCAGCAGTTCATCGGGGAAGGGGGACACTGAAGCTTTCTTT
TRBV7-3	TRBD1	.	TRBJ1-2	CASSSLQGGGYTF	TGTGCCAGCAGCTCGTTACAGGGGGGTGGCTACACCTTC
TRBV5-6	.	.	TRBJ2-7	CASSMGQYEQYF	TGTGCCAGCAGTATGGGGCAGTACGAGCAGTACTTC
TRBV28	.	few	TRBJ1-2	CASSLVGGVGYTF	TGTGCCAGCAGTTTAGTGGGAGGGGTTGGCTACACCTTC
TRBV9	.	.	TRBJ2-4	CASSVGGGNIQYF	TGTGCCAGCAGCGTAGGAGGGGGAAACATTCAGTACTTC
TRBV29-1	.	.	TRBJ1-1	CSVERDSLGTEAFF	TGCAGCGTTGAGAGGGACTCCCTGGGCACTGAAGCTTTCTTT
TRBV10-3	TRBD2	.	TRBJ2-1	CAISEMASGRAGNEQFF	TGTGCCATCAGTGAGATGGCGAGCGGGAGGGCTGGAAATGAGCAGTTCTTC
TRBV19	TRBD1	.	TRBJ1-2	CASSNTGGSYTF	TGTGCCAGTAGTAATACAGGGGGAAGCTACACCTTC
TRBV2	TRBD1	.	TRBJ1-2	CASSEGTGYRGYTF	TGTGCCAGCAGTGAAGGGACAGGGTATCGTGGCTACACCTTC
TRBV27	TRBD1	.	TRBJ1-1	CASSSGQVGMNTEAFF	TGTGCCAGCAGTTCCGGACAGGTGGGCATGAACACTGAAGCTTTCTTT
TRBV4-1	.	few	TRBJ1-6	CASSQEWQANSPLHF	TGCGCCAGCAGCCAAGAGTGGCAGGCGAATTCACCCCTCCACTTT
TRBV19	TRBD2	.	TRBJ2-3	CASTRSGSDTQYF	TGTGCCAGTACCCGCAGCGGGAGTGATACGCAGTATTTT
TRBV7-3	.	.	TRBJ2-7	CASSREKTYEQYF	TGTGCCAGCAGTAGGGAGAAAACCTACGAGCAGTACTTC